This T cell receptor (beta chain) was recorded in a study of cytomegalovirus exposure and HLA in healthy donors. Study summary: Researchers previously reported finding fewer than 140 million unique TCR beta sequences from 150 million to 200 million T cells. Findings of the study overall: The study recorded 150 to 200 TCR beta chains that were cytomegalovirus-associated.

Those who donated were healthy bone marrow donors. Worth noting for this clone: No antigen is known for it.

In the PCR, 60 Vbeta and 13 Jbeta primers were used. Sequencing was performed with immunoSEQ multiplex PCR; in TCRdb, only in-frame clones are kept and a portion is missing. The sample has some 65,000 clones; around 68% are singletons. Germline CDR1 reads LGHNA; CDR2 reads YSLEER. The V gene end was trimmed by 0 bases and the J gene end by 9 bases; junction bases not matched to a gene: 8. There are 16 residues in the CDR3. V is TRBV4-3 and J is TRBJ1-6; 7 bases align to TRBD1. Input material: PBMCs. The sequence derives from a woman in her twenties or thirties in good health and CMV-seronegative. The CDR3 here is CASSQDTGQTFSPLHF. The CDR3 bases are TGCGCCAGCAGCCAAGATACGGGACAGACGTTTTCACCCCTCCACTTT.